This record concerns one T cell receptor beta chain sequence. This clonotype was found many times. Its antigen is currently not known. No quality values exist for individual bases; no much larger clone is one base distant. Graves' hyperthyroidism was defined as stable when no progression to ophthalmopathy occurred over 18 months of follow-up. Hyperthyroidism patients were newly diagnosed, with disease duration under 2 months, and aged 18 to 65 years. Any patient with an uncontrolled infection, another autoimmune disease, pregnancy or lactation was excluded. Diagnoses were based on clinical symptoms, serum thyroxine and TRAb, thyroid ultrasound and orbital computed tomography. PBMCs were isolated from 7.5 to 10 ml of fresh peripheral blood by Ficoll-Paque density gradient centrifugation. Total RNA was extracted using Trizol reagent, and RNA quality was assessed on an Agilent 2100 Bioanalyzer. This sample was taken from a study of T cells in Graves' hyperthyroidism and ophthalmopathy (dated 2019 in TCRdb). Study-level background: Peripheral blood was sampled at the time of initial diagnosis, prior to any treatment. A discovery cohort of about 100 patients, roughly 45 with Graves' ophthalmopathy and roughly 59 with stable Graves' hyperthyroidism, was used to find distinguishing TCR V-J signatures. Prospective prediction of ophthalmopathy was tested in an independent validation cohort of fewer than 20 hyperthyroidism patients and some 17 patients who later progressed to ophthalmopathy. The 75 to 100 discovery patients were randomly divided into training and test sets at a 7:3 ratio. In about 6 Graves' hyperthyroidism patients, the study also compared T-cell repertoires from thyroid tissue with T-cell repertoires from blood. After blood sampling, hyperthyroidism patients were treated with methimazole at a starting dose of 30 mg daily, and ophthalmopathy patients were treated with high-dose intravenous methylprednisolone. TCR Vbeta CDR3 sequencing of 130 to 150 peripheral blood samples (roughly 43 ophthalmopathy, 75 or so hyperthyroidism and some 17 progressor patients) is reported in the paper. Here is what the overall study found, with its caveats: No statistical method was used to fix the sample size in advance, and group allocation was not hidden from the investigators. Blood samples also contained most of the expanded thyroid clonotypes (frequency above 0.001), which suggests that blood repertoires may reflect thyroid immune responses. In validation, progression to ophthalmopathy was predicted by the model with roughly 69% sensitivity and 72% to 85% specificity, a median of roughly six months before onset. A 13 V-J signature model separated ophthalmopathy from stable hyperthyroidism, with roughly 88% sensitivity and about 81% specificity in cross-validation and 80%/75% in testing.

CDR1 and CDR2, looked up from the germline V gene, are SNHLY and FYNNEI. Taken from cysteine to phenylalanine, the CDR3 has 11 residues. The kept DNA is CDR3 alone, 33 bases in frame from the first base. A distance of 4 bases separates the germline ends of V and J, which lose 6 bases and 2 bases respectively. The TCR beta CDR3 regions were amplified from the RNA transcripts. The first round of RT-PCR for the TCR CDR3 was performed with the HTBI primer set and the Qiagen OneStep RT-PCR kit. A second multiplex PCR round built the libraries, followed by size selection and purification. Paired-end sequencing of the libraries was performed with 100 bp reads on an Illumina HiSeq2000. The authors' pipeline ran thus. SOAPnuke was used to process the raw data, removing reads that contained adapters or uncalled bases, had a mean Phred below 15, or lacked an exact match to the constant primer or identifier. High-quality paired reads were merged with COPE v1.2.5, and unique nucleotide sequences were defined as clonotypes. MiTCR v1.1 was used to align clonotypes to the IMGT TRBV, TRBD and TRBJ reference segments. Only V-J combinations with frequency above 0.0001, covering 98% to 99.2% of repertoires, were analysed. A TCS score was defined as the ratio between F50 (clonal expansion) and ExV (chaos), using BLOSUM62-based TCRdist between CDR3 peptides within each V-J. Welch's t-statistics and random forest reduced some 510 V-J features to 13, which were used in a naive Bayes classifier (R e1071). TCRdb reran the public reads through fastp at Q25 and MiXCR, keeping productive beta chains. Every CDR3 protein is listed once, alongside the most common genes and DNA of its rows. TCRdb, not the authors, supplied the V and J calls. Counted in this sample were 250,000 to 300,000 distinct CDR3 sequences; roughly an eighth of them appeared once. The ten top clones hold 7% to 9% of the sample.

Sequencing was done on a sample of blood. This receptor was taken from a woman aged 40 to 49 with Graves' hyperthyroidism. The V gene is TRBV2 and the J gene is TRBJ1-2, with an unclear D gene assignment. The DNA sequence is given as TGTGCCAGCAGACCAAACTATGGCTACACCTTC. Its translation is CASRPNYGYTF.